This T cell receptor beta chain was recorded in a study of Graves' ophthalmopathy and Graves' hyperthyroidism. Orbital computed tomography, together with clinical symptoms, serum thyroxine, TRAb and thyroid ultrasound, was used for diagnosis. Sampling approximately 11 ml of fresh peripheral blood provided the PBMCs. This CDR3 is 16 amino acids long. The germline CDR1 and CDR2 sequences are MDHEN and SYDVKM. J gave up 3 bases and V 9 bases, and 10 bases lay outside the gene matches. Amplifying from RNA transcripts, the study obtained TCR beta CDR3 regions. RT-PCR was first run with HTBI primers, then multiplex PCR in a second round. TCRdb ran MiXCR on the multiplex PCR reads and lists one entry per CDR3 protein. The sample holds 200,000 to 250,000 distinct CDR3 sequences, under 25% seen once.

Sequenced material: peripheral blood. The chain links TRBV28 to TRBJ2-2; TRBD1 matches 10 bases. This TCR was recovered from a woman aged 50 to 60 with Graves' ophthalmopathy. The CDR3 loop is CASSRQGAQDTGELFF. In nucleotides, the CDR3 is TGTGCCAGTAGTAGACAGGGGGCGCAGGACACCGGGGAGCTGTTTTTT.